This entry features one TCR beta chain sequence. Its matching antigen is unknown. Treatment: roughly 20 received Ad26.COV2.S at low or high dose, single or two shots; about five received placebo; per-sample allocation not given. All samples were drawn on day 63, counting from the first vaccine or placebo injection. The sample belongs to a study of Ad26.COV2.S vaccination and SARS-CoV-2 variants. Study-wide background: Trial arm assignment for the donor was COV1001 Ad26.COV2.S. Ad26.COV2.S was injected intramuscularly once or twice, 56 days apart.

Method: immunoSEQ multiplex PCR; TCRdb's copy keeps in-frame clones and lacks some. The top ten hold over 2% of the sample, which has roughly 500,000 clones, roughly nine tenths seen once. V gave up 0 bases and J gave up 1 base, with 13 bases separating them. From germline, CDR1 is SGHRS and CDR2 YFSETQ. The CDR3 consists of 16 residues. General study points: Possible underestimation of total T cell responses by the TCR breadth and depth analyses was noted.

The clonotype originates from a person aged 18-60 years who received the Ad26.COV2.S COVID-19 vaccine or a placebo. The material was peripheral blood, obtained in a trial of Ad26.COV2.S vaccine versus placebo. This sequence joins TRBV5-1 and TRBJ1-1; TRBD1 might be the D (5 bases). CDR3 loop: CASSLVGHGENTEAFF. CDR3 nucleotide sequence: TGCGCCAGCAGCTTGGTAGGACACGGAGAGAACACTGAAGCTTTCTTT.